This entry features one TCR beta chain sequence. The specificity of this receptor is unknown. Per-base quality was not reported, and no clone a single base away is much larger than it. The germline V and J ends show losses of 4 bases and 1 base respectively, and no gene match explains 15 bases of the junction. The cysteine opens and the phenylalanine closes a CDR3 of 20 amino acids. The sequence is cut down to CDR3 DNA, 60 bases in frame from base 1. CDR1 and CDR2 are read off the germline V gene as KGHSH and LQKENI. The sample is drawn from a study of blood T cell repertoires in COVID-19 (dated by TCRdb to 2020 to 2022). For the wider study: Samples from collaborators originated in the United States, Italy and Spain and spanned both the acute and convalescent phases of COVID-19. The material from the prospective study consisted of cDNA or gDNA derived from T cells, B-cell-depleted T cells, or PBMCs. The dataset comprised deeply sampled blood TCRbeta repertoires from subjects exposed to, actively infected with, or recovered from COVID-19. The repertoires were released in a freely available public database meant as a resource for research on the immune response to SARS-CoV-2. Samples were obtained from the ongoing ImmuneRACE study (first 160 participants) and from roughly 1,300 subjects provided by 6 global collaborators. The sample metadata nearly always contained a de-identified subject ID, COVID-19 status, age in years and sex. Where available, HLA class I and class II types were obtained from metadata supplied by the sample provider rather than from assay-based typing. General findings and caveats noted by the study authors: Clinical and demographic metadata were provided uncurated, with the amount varying by source and participant.

TCRbeta CDR3 regions were amplified from genomic DNA by means of the immunoSEQ Assay, a bias-controlled multiplex PCR. The authors processed their data as follows. The number of nucleated cells in each sample was estimated from the amplification of reference gene primers within the assay. Sequence reads were collapsed and filtered to measure the absolute abundance of every unique TCRbeta CDR3 rearrangement. For each sample, productive Simpson clonality was calculated by taking the square root of Simpson's diversity index across productive rearrangements. The immuneACCESS repertoire file appears here via TCRdb, limited to in-frame rearrangements. These files lack a portion of the clones; in checked studies, under half of the deficit traces to unresolved V genes, and the cause of the others is not known. Clone size and V and J calls were adopted from that table, with D and trimming inferred from the DNA. Within this sample are roughly 190,000 clones, with more than 80% of them counted one time only. The top ten clones comprise 11% of the sample.

One collaborating source in Seattle enrolled patients during active infection and followed them longitudinally through the course of disease. Collaborating institutions collected whole blood in K2EDTA tubes following their own protocols. Collaborator samples were shipped for TCRbeta analysis as frozen whole blood, isolated PBMCs, or DNA extracted from either sample type. Sequenced material: peripheral blood. The sequence was obtained from a woman in her 40s with COVID-19, enrolled during active disease. The V gene is TRBV18 and the J gene is TRBJ1-3; the central 11 bases match TRBD1. The nucleotide sequence reads TGTGCCAGCTCACTAGCGGACAGGGGGCTTCTCGAACCGTCTGGAAACACCATATATTTT. Its protein is CASSLADRGLLEPSGNTIYF.